These 15 T cell receptor beta chains came from one sample sequenced in a study of T-cell memory formation after mild COVID-19. TCRdb processed the 5' RACE reads anew with MiXCR; each CDR3 protein has one entry. This sample yields approximately 350,000 distinct CDR3 sequences, of which approximately 12% are seen a single time; 20% to 25% belongs to the top ten. Sequenced sample: PBMCs or a T cell subset sorted from them (not recorded which). These receptors were collected from a man aged 18 to 29 who had mild COVID-19 (a few samples of this study predate the infection). Cell type and time point are not known.

The table lists this clonotype with a count of one. This chain uses TRBV4-2 with TRBJ1-1, with D possibly matching TRBD1 (5 bases). CDR3 length: 14 amino acids. Per the germline V gene, CDR1 is LGHNA and CDR2 is YNFKEQ. V was cut by 0 bases and J by 5 bases, with 10 bases left in between. This chain's CDR3 is CASSQDIRETEAFF. The DNA for the CDR3 is TGTGCCAGCAGCCAAGATATCAGGGAGACTGAAGCTTTCTTT.

There are a few counts of this clonotype. The chain carries TRBV5-4 and TRBJ2-3; 7 nucleotides agree with TRBD2. CDR3 size: 14 residues. V was clipped by 5 bases and J by 5 bases; unmatched bases: 8. Germline loops: CDR1 SGHNT, CDR2 YYREEE (reference sequence). The CDR3 sequence is CASSSPGGVDTQYF. The DNA for the CDR3 is TGTGCCAGCAGTTCTCCGGGGGGAGTAGATACGCAGTATTTT. Full variable domain (rest looked up from reference TRBV5-4 and TRBJ2-3): ETGVTQSPTHLIKTRGQQVTLRCSSQSGHNTVSWYQQALGQGPQFIFQYYREEENGRGNFPPRFSGLQFPNYSSELNVNALELDDSALYLCASSSPGGVDTQYFGPGTRLTVL.

J is TRBJ2-7 and V is TRBV3-1, with TRBD2 matching 13 bases. This CDR3 is built from 13 residues. The germline gives CDR1 LGHDT, CDR2 YNNKEL (reference sequence). V shed 4 bases, J shed 12 bases, and the junction held 6 bases outside the gene matches. The CDR3 here is CASSRLAGGRLYV. The DNA of the CDR3 is TGTGCCAGCAGCCGACTAGCGGGGGGCCGCCTGTACGTC.

This clonotype was seen a few times. CDR3 sequence reads: CASSEWTGAGANVLTF. The CDR3 bases are TGTGCCAGCAGTGAGTGGACAGGTGCTGGGGCCAACGTCCTGACTTTC. V and J are TRBV25-1 and TRBJ2-6; 7 bases agree with TRBD1. The V gene end was trimmed by 3 bases and the J gene end by 2 bases; junction bases not matched to a gene: 4. CDR3 size: 16 residues. Germline V gene lookup returns CDR1 MGHDK and CDR2 SYGVNS.

The V gene is TRBV4-2, the J gene TRBJ2-1; D possibly corresponds to TRBD2 (6 bases). Germline lookup yields CDR1 LGHNA and CDR2 YNFKEQ. Between the trimmed V and J ends, which lost 0 bases and 2 bases, there was a span of 8 bases. The CDR3 is 15 residues long. CDR3 sequence reads: CASSQELAAYNEQFF. The CDR3 DNA reads as TGTGCCAGCAGCCAAGAACTAGCCGCCTACAATGAGCAGTTCTTC.

The rearrangement links TRBV6-2 or TRBV6-3 to TRBJ2-7, with unresolved D. This CDR3 contains 14 residues. V lost 2 bases and J lost 3, with 11 bases in between. CDR1 and CDR2 (germline): MNHEY, SVGEGT. The chain's CDR3 is CASSYDEQRYEQYF. CDR3 nucleotides: TGTGCCAGCAGTTACGACGAGCAGCGCTACGAGCAGTACTTC.

This clonotype was observed a few times. The V and J genes are TRBV28 and TRBJ2-6; possible D gene TRBD1, 7 bases. With 6 bases removed from V and 2 bases from J, the gap between germline ends came to 11 bases. Looked up from germline, CDR1 is MDHEN and CDR2 is SYDVKM. This CDR3 is built from 15 residues. CDR3 loop: CASSQGGTGANVLTF. The CDR3 DNA sequence: TGTGCCAGCAGCCAGGGGGGCACTGGGGCCAACGTCCTGACTTTC. The full variable domain, in which reference TRBV28 and TRBJ2-6 provide the parts outside the CDR3, is DVKVTQSSRYLVKRTGEKVFLECVQDMDHENMFWYRQDPGLGLRLIYFSYDVKMKEKGDIPEGYSVSREKKERFSLILESASTNQTSMYLCASSQGGTGANVLTFGAGSRLTVL.

Ten or more counts support this clonotype. The rearrangement links TRBV6-2 or TRBV6-3 to TRBJ1-4; tentatively, D is TRBD1 (6 bases). The CDR3 covers 14 residues. Trimming shortened V by 2 bases and J by 7 bases, and 11 bases separated the two germline ends. Germline CDR1 MNHEY, CDR2 SVGEGT. CDR3 residues: CASSYDTGPEKLFF. The CDR3 DNA is TGTGCCAGCAGTTACGACACAGGGCCTGAAAAACTGTTTTTT.

This clonotype has a handful of counts. The chain joins TRBV12-3 or TRBV12-4 to TRBJ1-5, with 8 bases identical to TRBD1. J gave up 7 bases and V 5 bases, and 7 bases lay outside the gene matches. There are 14 residues in the CDR3. CDR3 in DNA: TGTGCCAGCAGTATCGACAGGGGTGGGCAGCCCCAGCATTTT. This encodes CASSIDRGGQPQHF.

The chain has TRBV20-1 and TRBJ2-1, with TRBD1 matching 8 bases. This CDR3 region has 15 residues. In germline, CDR1 is DFQATT, CDR2 SNEGSKA (reference sequence). With 2 bases clipped from V and 6 bases from J, the junction kept 9 bases outside the gene matches. The CDR3 region is CSARPLTGGRNEQFF. As DNA, the CDR3 is TGCAGTGCTAGACCGCTCACAGGGGGTCGCAATGAGCAGTTCTTC.

This clonotype was found many times. The genes are TRBV20-1 and TRBJ2-3; 8 bases are a match to TRBD2. The CDR3 runs 15 residues. Trimming took 0 bases from V and 7 from J; bases not matched to a gene: 9. From germline, CDR1 is DFQATT and CDR2 SNEGSKA (reference sequence). CDR3 in amino acids: CSARDRRGGLNTQYF. For the CDR3, the DNA is TGCAGTGCTAGAGATCGTCGGGGGGGCCTAAATACGCAGTATTTT.

The chain joins TRBV6-1 to TRBJ1-5; D perhaps matches TRBD1 (5 bases). Between the trimmed V and J ends, which lost 5 bases and 7 bases, there was a span of 15 bases. The germline V gene encodes CDR1 MNHNS and CDR2 SASEGT. This CDR3 is 14 amino acids long. CDR3 amino acids: CASSNGQMGQPQHF. In DNA form, the CDR3 reads TGTGCCAGCAGTAATGGACAAATGGGACAGCCCCAGCATTTT.

This clonotype was counted only a few times. This chain joins TRBV7-3 and TRBJ2-2; 7 nucleotides match TRBD2. This CDR3 has 17 residues. V was clipped by 5 bases and J by 0 bases; unmatched bases: 9. Germline CDR1 reads SGHTA; CDR2 reads FQGTGA. The CDR3 nucleotides are TGTGCCAGCAGCCGGGAGGCGATCCACGCGAACACCGGGGAGCTGTTTTTT. The encoded protein is CASSREAIHANTGELFF.

The chain carries TRBV11-2 and TRBJ2-7; D ambiguous. Trimming shortened V by 1 base and J by 2 bases, and 6 bases separated the two germline ends. This CDR3 has 13 residues. Germline-derived CDR1 and CDR2 are SGHAT and FQNNGV. In DNA, the CDR3 is TGTGCCAGCAGCTTAGTGGTCGCCTACGAGCAGTACGTC. Its translation: CASSLVVAYEQYV.

The chain is built from TRBV12-3 or TRBV12-4 and TRBJ1-3, with unresolved D. The CDR3 runs to 18 residues. V was trimmed by 0 bases and J by 2 bases, leaving 17 bases between them. The DNA of the CDR3 is TGTGCCAGCAGTTTAGCGCAAGGTTGGTACGGCGCTGGAAACACCATATATTTT. Translated: CASSLAQGWYGAGNTIYF.